Listed below are T cell receptor beta chains from one sample, sequenced in a study of identical twins. One entry per CDR3 protein results from TCRdb running MiXCR on the 5' RACE reads. Among 400,000 to 550,000 distinct CDR3 sequences listed, 20% to 30% were seen once. The sample was also reused in another study, on T cells expressing NK-cell markers.

The sequenced sample was CD4+ T cells sorted from blood. The receptors were gathered from a woman between 18 and 30 years old in good health. The CDR3 runs from the conserved cysteine through the conserved F or W. A D gene is named only where the DNA matches it firmly. Only part of the rows carry a size: once, few, many, or a class if the clone is expanded.

V gene	D gene	J gene	clone size	CDR3 length	CDR3 DNA	CDR3 protein
TRBV5-1	-	TRBJ1-2	many	12	TGCGCCAGCAGCTTGGTCGGGGATGGCTACACCTTC	CASSLVGDGYTF
TRBV10-3	TRBD1	TRBJ2-5	many	15	TGTGCCATCAGTGACCCTTTGACAGGGCGAGAGACCCAGTACTTC	CAISDPLTGRETQYF
TRBV21-1	-	TRBJ1-6	-	15	TGTGCCAGCAGCAACTTCGTAGGAAGGTTCTCACCCCTCCACTTT	CASSNFVGRFSPLHF
TRBV20-1	-	TRBJ2-7	-	14	TGCAGTGCGCGAGTCCAGGGGATTAGCGACGAGCAGTACTTC	CSARVQGISDEQYF
TRBV5-1	TRBD1	TRBJ2-5	-	14	TGCGCCAGCAGCGCCGAGGGACAGGGGGAGACCCAGTACTTC	CASSAEGQGETQYF
TRBV12-3/TRBV12-4	-	TRBJ2-3	-	12	TGTGCAGATGGGTGGGGCACAGATACGCAGTATTTT	CADGWGTDTQYF
TRBV6-1	-	TRBJ1-5	-	16	TGTGCCAGCAGCCCATCAAGTGGGAGGTCCAATCAGCCCCAGCATTTT	CASSPSSGRSNQPQHF
TRBV5-1	TRBD1	TRBJ2-1	-	17	TGCGCCAGCAGCTTAATCGTCACAGGGGAATCAAGTAATGAGCAGTTCTTC	CASSLIVTGESSNEQFF
TRBV30	TRBD1	TRBJ2-1	-	15	TGTGCCTGGAGTAGAGACAGGGGCGCCCCCAATGAGCAGTTCTTC	CAWSRDRGAPNEQFF
TRBV5-1	TRBD1	TRBJ2-5	few	15	TGCGCCAGCAGCTTTGGGACAGCCGGGCAAGAGACCCAGTACTTC	CASSFGTAGQETQYF
TRBV15	TRBD2	TRBJ2-1	few	14	TGTGCCACCAGACCGGGACTAGCAAACAATGAGCAGTTCTTC	CATRPGLANNEQFF
TRBV20-1	TRBD1	TRBJ2-7	few	16	TGCAGTGCTAAGCAGCGACAGGGCGATTATGCCTACGAGCAGTACTTC	CSAKQRQGDYAYEQYF
TRBV4-3	-	TRBJ2-5	-	14	TGCGCCAGCAGCCAAGGGGGCCAGCAAGAGACCCAGTACTTC	CASSQGGQQETQYF
TRBV28	-	TRBJ1-5	-	16	TGTGCCAGCAGCCCCCTAGGCAGGGAGGAAGATCAGCCCCAGCATTTT	CASSPLGREEDQPQHF
TRBV5-1	-	TRBJ2-7	few	14	TGCGCCAGCAGCTTGGGTCCCCGCTCCTACGAGCAGTACTTC	CASSLGPRSYEQYF
TRBV5-1	-	TRBJ2-7	few	13	TGCGCCAGCGCGGGACCACACTCCTACGAGCAGTACTTC	CASAGPHSYEQYF
TRBV28	TRBD1	TRBJ1-2	few	17	TGTGCCAGCACCTCGCAAGCAGCGACAGGGCTCAACTATGGCTACACCTTC	CASTSQAATGLNYGYTF
TRBV10-3	-	TRBJ2-2	-	11	TGTGCCATCAAACTAGCTGGGGAGCTGTTTTTT	CAIKLAGELFF
TRBV11-2	-	TRBJ2-3	-	13	TGTGCCAGCCGGGACCAGAGTGTAGATACGCAGTATTTT	CASRDQSVDTQYF
TRBV20-1	-	TRBJ2-3	-	14	TGCAGTGCTACCCGACCGGACCGCACAGATACGCAGTATTTT	CSATRPDRTDTQYF
TRBV6-1	-	TRBJ2-1	-	13	TGTGCCAGCGGGCGGCGGCGTTGGGATGAGCAGTTCTTC	CASGRRRWDEQFF
TRBV29-1	TRBD1	TRBJ1-4	few	14	TGCAGCGTTGAAGAGCCAGGGGGAGTCGAAAAACTGTTTTTT	CSVEEPGGVEKLFF
TRBV20-1	-	TRBJ1-1	few	13	TGCAGTGCCCCTAAGAGGGGAGGAACTGAAGCTTTCTTT	CSAPKRGGTEAFF
TRBV30	TRBD2	TRBJ2-1	-	14	TGTGCCTGGAGTAGGGGACTAGGAGGCGATGAGCAGTTCTTC	CAWSRGLGGDEQFF
TRBV3-1	-	TRBJ1-2	-	15	TGTGCCAGCAGCCAAGGTCCCTCCAGCGGCTATGGCTACACCTTC	CASSQGPSSGYGYTF
TRBV20-1	-	TRBJ2-1	-	13	TGCAGTGCGCTCTCCGGGGTTTACAATGAGCAGTTCTTC	CSALSGVYNEQFF
TRBV24-1	-	TRBJ2-2	-	16	TGTGCCACCAGTGATTTGACACCGGGAAGGAAGGGGAAGCTGTTTTTT	CATSDLTPGRKGKLFF
TRBV7-9	TRBD2	TRBJ2-2	many	14	TGTGCCAGCAGTTTGACTAGCGGAACCGGGGAGCTGTTTTTT	CASSLTSGTGELFF
TRBV12-3/TRBV12-4	TRBD2	TRBJ2-3	-	15	TGTGCCAGCAGTTGGAGCGGGAGGGTGACAGATACGCAGTATTTT	CASSWSGRVTDTQYF
TRBV6-1	TRBD1	TRBJ1-2	-	13	TGTGCCAGTACACCCGACAGGGGTGGTGGCTACACCTTC	CASTPDRGGGYTF
TRBV20-1	TRBD1	TRBJ2-7	-	13	TGCAGTGCTCGGAGGACAGGGCTCTACGAGCAGTACTTC	CSARRTGLYEQYF
TRBV6-5	TRBD2	TRBJ2-3	-	17	TGTGCCAGCAGTTACTCGAAAAGCGGGGGGGCCTCTGGTACGCAGTATTTT	CASSYSKSGGASGTQYF
TRBV29-1	-	TRBJ2-3	few	14	TGCAGCGGGAGCAGGGGCTTCCAGACAGATACGCAGTATTTT	CSGSRGFQTDTQYF
TRBV29-1	-	TRBJ1-1	-	14	TGCAGCGTTGAAGTACGGGGTTCCGTGACTGAAGCTTTCTTT	CSVEVRGSVTEAFF
TRBV12-3/TRBV12-4	TRBD2	TRBJ2-3	-	14	TGTGCCAGCAGATCTAGCGGGTCCACAGATACGCAGTATTTT	CASRSSGSTDTQYF
TRBV7-2	-	TRBJ2-4	-	13	TGTGCCAGCAGTTTCTTAGCCAAAAACATTCAGTACTTC	CASSFLAKNIQYF
TRBV20-1	-	TRBJ1-3	many	16	TGCAGTGCTAAACCGGAAAGCGGGGGGCCCAGAAACACCATATATTTT	CSAKPESGGPRNTIYF
TRBV9	-	TRBJ2-5	few	16	TGTGCCAGCAGCGTGCAAACAGGGGACTACCAAGAGACCCAGTACTTC	CASSVQTGDYQETQYF
TRBV19	-	TRBJ2-2	-	14	TGTGCCGGCGCGGGCGGGACAAACACCGGGGAGCTGTTTTTT	CAGAGGTNTGELFF
TRBV5-1	TRBD2	TRBJ2-3	-	19	TGCGCCAGCAGCTTGGCCGCCTTGGGACTAGCGGGAGGGCCCCATACGCAGTATTTT	CASSLAALGLAGGPHTQYF
TRBV9	TRBD2	TRBJ2-5	-	15	TGTGCCAGCAGCGTCCTAGCGGGAGGGGGGGAGACCCAGTACTTC	CASSVLAGGGETQYF
TRBV30	-	TRBJ2-7	few	13	TGTGCCTGGAGTTGGGGGCTGGACGGCGAGCAGTACTTC	CAWSWGLDGEQYF
TRBV20-1	-	TRBJ1-2	many	13	TGCAGTGCTGGGGACGGACAGCACTATGGCTACACCTTC	CSAGDGQHYGYTF
TRBV3-1	TRBD1	TRBJ2-1	-	17	TGTGCCAGCAGCCAAGTGGGTGGGACAGGGGGCCGCAATGAGCAGTTCTTC	CASSQVGGTGGRNEQFF
TRBV7-8	-	TRBJ1-2	few	16	TGTGCCAGCAGCTTAGTTCGTCCAGGGCGGATGGGGGGCTACACCTTC	CASSLVRPGRMGGYTF
TRBV15	-	TRBJ1-4	few	13	TGTGCCACCAGCTCTGGACGGTTTGAAAAACTGTTTTTT	CATSSGRFEKLFF
TRBV5-1	-	TRBJ1-3	-	15	TGCGCCAGCAGCCAACTTCAGGGCCCTGGAAACACCATATATTTT	CASSQLQGPGNTIYF
TRBV11-2	-	TRBJ2-1	-	12	TGTGCCAGCAGGGGGGTGGTGAATGAGCAGTTCTTC	CASRGVVNEQFF
TRBV20-1	-	TRBJ2-5	-	12	TGCAGTGCTAATGGACAGCAAGAGACCCAGTACTTC	CSANGQQETQYF
TRBV5-1	TRBD1	TRBJ2-2	few	15	TGCGCCAGCAGACAACAGGGGGCAAACACCGGGGAGCTGTTTTTT	CASRQQGANTGELFF
TRBV12-3/TRBV12-4	-	TRBJ2-1	few	13	TGTGCCAGCAGTTTTGCAGGGGACGGTGAGCAGTTCTTC	CASSFAGDGEQFF
TRBV6-2/TRBV6-3	-	TRBJ1-1	few	15	TGTGCCAGCAACACGATTGAGGGCCGGGGGACTGAAGCTTTCTTT	CASNTIEGRGTEAFF
TRBV7-9	-	TRBJ2-5	-	14	TGTGCCAGCAGTTTTAGGGTTTACCCAGAGACCCAGTACTTC	CASSFRVYPETQYF